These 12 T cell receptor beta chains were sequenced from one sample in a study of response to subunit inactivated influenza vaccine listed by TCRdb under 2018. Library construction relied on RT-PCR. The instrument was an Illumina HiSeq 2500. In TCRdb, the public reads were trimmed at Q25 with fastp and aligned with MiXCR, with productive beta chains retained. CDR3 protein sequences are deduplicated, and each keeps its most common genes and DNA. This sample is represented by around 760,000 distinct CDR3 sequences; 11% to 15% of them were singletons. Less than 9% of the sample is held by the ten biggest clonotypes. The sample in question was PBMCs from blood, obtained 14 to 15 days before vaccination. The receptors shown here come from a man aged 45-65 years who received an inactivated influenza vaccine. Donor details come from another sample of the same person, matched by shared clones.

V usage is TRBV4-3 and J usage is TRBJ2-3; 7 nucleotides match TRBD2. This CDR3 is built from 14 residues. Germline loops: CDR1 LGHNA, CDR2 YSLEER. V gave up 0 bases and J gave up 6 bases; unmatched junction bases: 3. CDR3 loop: CASSQDRGVDTQYF. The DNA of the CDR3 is TGCGCCAGCAGCCAAGATCGGGGGGTCGATACGCAGTATTTT.

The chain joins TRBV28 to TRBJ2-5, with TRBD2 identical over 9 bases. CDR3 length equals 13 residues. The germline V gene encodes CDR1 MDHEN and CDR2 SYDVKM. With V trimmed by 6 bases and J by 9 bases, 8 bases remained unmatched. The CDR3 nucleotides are TGTGCCAGCAGCCAGACTAGCGGAGCCTCCCAGTACTTC. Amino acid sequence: CASSQTSGASQYF.

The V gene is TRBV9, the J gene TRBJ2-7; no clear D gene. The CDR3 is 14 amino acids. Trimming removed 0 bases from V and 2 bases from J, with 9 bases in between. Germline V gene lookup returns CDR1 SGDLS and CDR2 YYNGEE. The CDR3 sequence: CASSVGASAYEQYF. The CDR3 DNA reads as TGTGCCAGCAGCGTAGGAGCGTCGGCCTACGAGCAGTACTTC.

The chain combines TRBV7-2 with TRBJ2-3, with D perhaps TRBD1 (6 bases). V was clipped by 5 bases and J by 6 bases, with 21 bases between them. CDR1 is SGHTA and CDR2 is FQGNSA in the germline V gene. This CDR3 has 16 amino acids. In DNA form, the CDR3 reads TGTGCCAGCAGCCCTCTGGGGGCCTCGGAGTATGATACGCAGTATTTT. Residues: CASSPLGASEYDTQYF.

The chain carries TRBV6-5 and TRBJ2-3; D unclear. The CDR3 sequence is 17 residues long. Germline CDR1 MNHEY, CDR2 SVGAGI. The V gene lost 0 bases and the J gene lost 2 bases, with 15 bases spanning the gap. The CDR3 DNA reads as TGTGCCAGCAGTTACTCCTACCCCTCCCTATTCACAGATACGCAGTATTTT. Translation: CASSYSYPSLFTDTQYF.

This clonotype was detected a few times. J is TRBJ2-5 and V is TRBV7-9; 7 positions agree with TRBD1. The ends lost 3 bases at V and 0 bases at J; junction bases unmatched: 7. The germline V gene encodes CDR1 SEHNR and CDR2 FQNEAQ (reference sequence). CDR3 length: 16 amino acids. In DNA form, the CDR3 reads TGTGCCAGCAGCTTCACCGCACAGGGGTACCAAGAGACCCAGTACTTC. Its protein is CASSFTAQGYQETQYF.

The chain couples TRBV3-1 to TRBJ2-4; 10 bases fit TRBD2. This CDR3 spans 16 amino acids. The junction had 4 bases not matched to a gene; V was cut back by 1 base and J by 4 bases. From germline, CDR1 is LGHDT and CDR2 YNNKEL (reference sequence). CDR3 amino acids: CASSQGTSGVKNIQYF. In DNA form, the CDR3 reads TGTGCCAGCAGCCAAGGAACTAGCGGGGTGAAAAACATTCAGTACTTC.

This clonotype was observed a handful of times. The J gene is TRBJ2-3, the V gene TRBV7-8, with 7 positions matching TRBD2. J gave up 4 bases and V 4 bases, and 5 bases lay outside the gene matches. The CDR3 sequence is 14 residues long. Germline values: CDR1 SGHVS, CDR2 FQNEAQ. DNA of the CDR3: TGTGCCAGCAGCTCCGGACTAGTAGCAGATACGCAGTATTTT. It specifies CASSSGLVADTQYF.

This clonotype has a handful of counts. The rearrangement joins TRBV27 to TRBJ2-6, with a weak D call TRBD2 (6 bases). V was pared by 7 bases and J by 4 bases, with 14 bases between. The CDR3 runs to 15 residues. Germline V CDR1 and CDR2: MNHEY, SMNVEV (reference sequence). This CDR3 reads CASKVGGSGANVLTF. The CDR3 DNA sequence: TGTGCCAGCAAAGTGGGGGGTTCCGGGGCCAACGTCCTGACTTTC. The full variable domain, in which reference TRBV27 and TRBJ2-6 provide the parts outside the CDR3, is EAQVTQNPRYLITVTGKKLTVTCSQNMNHEYMSWYRQDPGLGLRQIYYSMNVEVTDKGDVPEGYKVSRKEKRNFPLILESPSPNQTSLYFCASKVGGSGANVLTFGAGSRLTVL.

In DNA, the CDR3 is TGTGCCAGCAGTTATTCTCGCCCCTCTGACGAAAAACTGTTTTTT. It codes for CASSYSRPSDEKLFF. This chain joins TRBV6-5 and TRBJ1-4; D uncertain. CDR1 is MNHEY, CDR2 SVGAGI, per germline. V lost 3 bases to trimming and J lost 8 bases, with 16 bases between them. The CDR3 totals 15 residues.

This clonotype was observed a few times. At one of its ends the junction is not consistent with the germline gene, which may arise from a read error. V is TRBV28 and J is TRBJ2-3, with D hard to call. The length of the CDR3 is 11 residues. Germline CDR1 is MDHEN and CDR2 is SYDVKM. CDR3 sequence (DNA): TGTGCCAGCAGTTTATGGTCCGCTCCTATTTTT. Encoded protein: CASSLWSAPIF.

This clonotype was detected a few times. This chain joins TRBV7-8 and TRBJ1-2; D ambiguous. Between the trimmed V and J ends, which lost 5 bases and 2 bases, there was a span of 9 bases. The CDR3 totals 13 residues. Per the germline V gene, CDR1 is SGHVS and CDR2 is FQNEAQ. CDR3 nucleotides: TGTGCCAGCAGCGCAACACTAAACTATGGCTACACCTTC. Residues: CASSATLNYGYTF.